The clone carrying this T cell receptor beta chain has only a few counts. Its cognate antigen is unknown. Method: immunoSEQ multiplex PCR; TCRdb's copy keeps in-frame clones and lacks some. In the table there are 100,000 to 150,000 clones, 88% of which are singletons. Per the germline V gene, CDR1 is SGDLS and CDR2 is YYNGEE. CDR3 length: 15 residues. V was trimmed by 3 bases and J by 10 bases, leaving 21 bases between them. This sample is part of a study of T cell responses to AZD1222 COVID-19 vaccine. Study-wide findings and caveats: Increases in Spike-specific TCR breadth and depth were seen after two AZD1222 doses. Baseline serology detected seropositivity in only six AZD1222 recipients.

This receptor was obtained from an adult who received the AZD1222 COVID-19 vaccine. The material sequenced was peripheral blood, taken 28 days after the second AZD1222 dose. The chain employs TRBV9 and TRBJ2-3; D is possibly TRBD1 or TRBD2 (5 bases each). DNA for the CDR3: TGTGCCAGCAGCGACTCCGGGACCCACTTGACTGCGCAGTATTTT. Its protein is CASSDSGTHLTAQYF.